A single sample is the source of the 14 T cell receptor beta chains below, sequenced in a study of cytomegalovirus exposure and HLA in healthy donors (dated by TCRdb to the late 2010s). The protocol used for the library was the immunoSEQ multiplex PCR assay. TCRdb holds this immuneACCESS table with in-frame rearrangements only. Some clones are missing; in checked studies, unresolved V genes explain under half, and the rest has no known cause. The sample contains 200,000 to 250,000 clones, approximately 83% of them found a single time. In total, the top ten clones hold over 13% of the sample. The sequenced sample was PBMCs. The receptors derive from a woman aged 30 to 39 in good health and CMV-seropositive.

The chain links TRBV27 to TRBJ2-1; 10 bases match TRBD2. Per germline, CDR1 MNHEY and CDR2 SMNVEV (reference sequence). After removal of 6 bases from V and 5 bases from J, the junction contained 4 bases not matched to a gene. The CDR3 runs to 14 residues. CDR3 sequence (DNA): TGTGCCAGCAGCCTAGCGGGAGCGGACAATGAGCAGTTCTTC. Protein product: CASSLAGADNEQFF.

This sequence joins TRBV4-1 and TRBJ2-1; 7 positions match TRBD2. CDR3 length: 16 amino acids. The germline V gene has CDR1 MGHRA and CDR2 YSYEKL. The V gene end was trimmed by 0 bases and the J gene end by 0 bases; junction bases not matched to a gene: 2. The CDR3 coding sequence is TGCGCCAGCAGCCAAGATAGCGGGTACTCCTACAATGAGCAGTTCTTC. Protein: CASSQDSGYSYNEQFF.

The CDR3 is CASRALDRVAEAFF. The DNA for the CDR3 is TGTGCCAGCAGGGCGCTGGACAGGGTAGCTGAAGCTTTCTTT. This chain uses TRBV27 with TRBJ1-1; 8 nucleotides match TRBD1. Trimming cost V 6 bases and J 6 bases; bases outside gene matches: 9. This CDR3 is built from 14 residues. Germline CDR1 is MNHEY and CDR2 is SMNVEV (reference sequence).

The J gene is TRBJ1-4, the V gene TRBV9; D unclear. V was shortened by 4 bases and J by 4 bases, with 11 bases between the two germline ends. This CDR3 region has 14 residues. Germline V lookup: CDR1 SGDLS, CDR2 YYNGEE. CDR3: CASSLDRFNEKLFF. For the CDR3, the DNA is TGTGCCAGCAGCCTAGACCGATTTAATGAAAAACTGTTTTTT. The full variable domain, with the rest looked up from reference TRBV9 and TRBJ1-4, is DSGVTQTPKHLITATGQRVTLRCSPRSGDLSVYWYQQSLDQGLQFLIQYYNGEERAKGNILERFSAQQFPDLHSELNLSSLELGDSALYFCASSLDRFNEKLFFGSGTQLSVL.

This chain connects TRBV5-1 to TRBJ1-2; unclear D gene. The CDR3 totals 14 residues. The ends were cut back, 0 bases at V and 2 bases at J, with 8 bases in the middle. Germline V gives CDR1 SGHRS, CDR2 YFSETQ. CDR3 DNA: TGCGCCAGCAGCTTGGCGGAGGCCAACTATGGCTACACCTTC. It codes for CASSLAEANYGYTF. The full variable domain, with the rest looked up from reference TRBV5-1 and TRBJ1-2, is KAGVTQTPRYLIKTRGQQVTLSCSPISGHRSVSWYQQTPGQGLQFLFEYFSETQRNKGNFPGRFSGRQFSNSRSEMNVSTLELGDSALYLCASSLAEANYGYTFGSGTRLTVV.

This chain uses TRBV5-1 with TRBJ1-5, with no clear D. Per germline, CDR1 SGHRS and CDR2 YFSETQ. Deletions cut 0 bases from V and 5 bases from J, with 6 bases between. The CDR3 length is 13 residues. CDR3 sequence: CASSLGEYQPQHF. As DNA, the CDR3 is TGCGCCAGCAGCTTGGGGGAATATCAGCCCCAGCATTTT.

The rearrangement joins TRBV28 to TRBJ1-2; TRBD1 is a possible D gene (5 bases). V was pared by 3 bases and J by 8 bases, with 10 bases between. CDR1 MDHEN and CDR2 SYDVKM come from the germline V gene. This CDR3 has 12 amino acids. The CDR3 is CASSLGHRGYTF. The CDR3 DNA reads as TGTGCCAGCAGTTTGGGGCATCGGGGCTACACCTTC.

CDR3: CASSVADRGNYGYTF. The DNA of the CDR3 is TGTGCCAGCAGTGTAGCGGACAGGGGAAACTATGGCTACACCTTC. The chain couples TRBV6-1 to TRBJ1-2; 9 nucleotides agree with TRBD1. With 4 bases clipped from V and 2 bases from J, the junction kept 5 bases outside the gene matches. CDR1 is MNHNS, CDR2 SASEGT, per germline. This CDR3 spans 15 amino acids.

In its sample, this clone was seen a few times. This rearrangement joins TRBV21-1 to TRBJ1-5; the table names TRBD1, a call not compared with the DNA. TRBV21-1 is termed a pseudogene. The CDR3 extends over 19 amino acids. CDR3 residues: CASSKAPRGIRHSNQPQHF. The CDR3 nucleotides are TGTGCCAGCAGCAAAGCGCCCAGGGGGATCAGACATAGCAATCAGCCCCAGCATTTT.

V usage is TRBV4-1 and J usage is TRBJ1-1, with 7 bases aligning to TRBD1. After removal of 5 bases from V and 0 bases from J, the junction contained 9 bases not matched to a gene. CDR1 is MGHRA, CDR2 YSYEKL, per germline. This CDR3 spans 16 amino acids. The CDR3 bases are TGCGCCAGCAGCGCGCCCATGGGACAGCTGAACACTGAAGCTTTCTTT. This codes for CASSAPMGQLNTEAFF.

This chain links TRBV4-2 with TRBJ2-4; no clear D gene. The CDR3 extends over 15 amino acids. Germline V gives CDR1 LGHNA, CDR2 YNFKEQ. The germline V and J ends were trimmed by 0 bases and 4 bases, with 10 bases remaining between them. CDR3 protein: CASSQEVTEKNIQYF. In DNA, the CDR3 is TGTGCCAGCAGCCAAGAGGTGACGGAAAAAAACATTCAGTACTTC.

The CDR3 reads CASSPIAGYYEQYF. The CDR3 bases are TGTGCCAGCAGTCCTATAGCGGGGTACTACGAGCAGTACTTC. This chain uses TRBV6-1 with TRBJ2-7; 8 nucleotides line up with TRBD2. The junction had 6 bases not matched to a gene; V was cut back by 5 bases and J by 3 bases. The V gene's germline CDR1 is MNHNS and CDR2 SASEGT. The CDR3 consists of 14 residues.

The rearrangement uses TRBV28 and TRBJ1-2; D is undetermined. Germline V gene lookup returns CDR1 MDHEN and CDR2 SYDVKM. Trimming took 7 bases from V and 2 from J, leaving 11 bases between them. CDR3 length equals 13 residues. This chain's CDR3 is CASTSEGNYGYTF. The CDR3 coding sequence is TGTGCCAGCACATCGGAAGGAAACTATGGCTACACCTTC.

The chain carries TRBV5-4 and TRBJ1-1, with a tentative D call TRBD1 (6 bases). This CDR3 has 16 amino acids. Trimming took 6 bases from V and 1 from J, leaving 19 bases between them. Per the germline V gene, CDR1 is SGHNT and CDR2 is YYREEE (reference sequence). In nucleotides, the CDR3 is TGTGCCAGCACCTCGGGTAATTACAGGGCGAACACTGAAGCTTTCTTT. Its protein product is CASTSGNYRANTEAFF.